This T cell receptor beta chain originates from a study of blood T cell repertoires in COVID-19. Study summary: Sample material is recorded as cDNA or gDNA derived from T cells, B-cell-depleted T cells, or PBMCs.

Clones were read by immunoSEQ multiplex PCR, and TCRdb kept only the in-frame ones, dropping some. The sample lists more than 100,000 clones, about 87% occurring once. After removal of 6 bases from V and 4 bases from J, the junction contained 9 bases not matched to a gene. Germline V lookup: CDR1 LNHDA, CDR2 SQIVND (reference sequence). This CDR3 contains 15 residues. The sequence derives from a human donor in a cohort sampled during active or convalescent COVID-19. Sequenced material: peripheral blood. The chain uses TRBV19 and TRBJ2-5; 9 nucleotides align to TRBD2. In nucleotides, the CDR3 is TGTGCCAGTAGCACCGGTGGCGGGGGGGGAGAGACCCAGTACTTC. This codes for CASSTGGGGGETQYF.